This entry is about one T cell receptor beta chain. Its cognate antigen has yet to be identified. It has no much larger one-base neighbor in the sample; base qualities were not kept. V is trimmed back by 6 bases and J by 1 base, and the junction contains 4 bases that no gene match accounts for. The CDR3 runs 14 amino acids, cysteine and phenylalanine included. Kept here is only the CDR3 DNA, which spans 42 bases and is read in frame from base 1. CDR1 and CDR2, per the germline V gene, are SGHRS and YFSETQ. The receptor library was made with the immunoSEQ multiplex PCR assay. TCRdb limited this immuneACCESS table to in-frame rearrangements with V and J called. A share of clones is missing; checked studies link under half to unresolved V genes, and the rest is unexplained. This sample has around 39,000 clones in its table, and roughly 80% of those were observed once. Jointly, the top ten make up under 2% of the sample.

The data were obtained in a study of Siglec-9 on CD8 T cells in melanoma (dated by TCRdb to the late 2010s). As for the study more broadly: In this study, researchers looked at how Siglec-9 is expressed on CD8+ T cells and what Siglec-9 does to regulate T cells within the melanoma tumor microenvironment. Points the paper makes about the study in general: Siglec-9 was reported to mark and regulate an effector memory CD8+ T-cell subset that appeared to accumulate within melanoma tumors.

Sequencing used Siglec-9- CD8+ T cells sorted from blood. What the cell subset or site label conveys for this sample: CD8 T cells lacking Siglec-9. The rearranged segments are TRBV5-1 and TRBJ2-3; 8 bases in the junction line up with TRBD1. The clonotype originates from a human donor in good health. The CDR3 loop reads CASTETGGTDTQYF. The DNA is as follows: TGCGCCAGCACTGAGACAGGGGGCACAGATACGCAGTATTTT.